This T cell receptor (beta chain) was found in a study of T cells in Graves' hyperthyroidism and ophthalmopathy. Findings and caveats of the study: Model-based prediction identified ophthalmopathy a median roughly six months prior to its onset.

With respect to this clonotype: No antigen is known for it.

Diagnoses used clinical symptoms, serum thyroxine and TRAb, thyroid ultrasound and orbital computed tomography. The investigators amplified TCR beta CDR3 regions from RNA transcripts. HTBI primers drove first-round RT-PCR of the TCR CDR3. One entry per CDR3 protein, called by TCRdb with MiXCR from the multiplex PCR reads. The sample shows about 700,000 distinct CDR3 sequences, approximately 42% of them seen only once. The sample was peripheral blood or thyroid tissue (not recorded which). The TCR originated in an adult man with Graves' disease, either hyperthyroidism or ophthalmopathy (not recorded which).

The CDR3 coding sequence is TGTGCCAGCAGGATTATATCGGGACAGGGGCCTTATGGCTACACCTTC. Protein: CASRIISGQGPYGYTF. The chain employs TRBV10-3 and TRBJ1-2; 10 bases fit TRBD1. Germline lookup yields CDR1 ENHRY and CDR2 SYGVKD. V trimming: 10 bases; J trimming: 5 bases; junction bases outside the gene matches: 16. This CDR3 has 16 amino acids.